This TCR beta chain was sequenced for a study of blood T cell repertoires in COVID-19 (TCRdb year 2020). With regard to the full study: Samples from collaborators originated in the United States, Italy and Spain and spanned both the acute and convalescent phases of COVID-19. The dataset comprised deeply sampled blood TCRbeta repertoires from subjects exposed to, actively infected with, or recovered from COVID-19. The samples were drawn from the first 160 participants of the ongoing ImmuneRACE study and from 1,200 or so subjects provided by 6 global collaborators. HLA class I and class II types, where available, came from metadata supplied by the sample provider rather than from assay-based typing. The sample metadata nearly always contained a de-identified subject ID, COVID-19 status, age in years and sex. The prospective study material was composed of cDNA or gDNA derived from T cells, B-cell-depleted T cells, or PBMCs. A freely available public database, intended as a resource for researchers studying the immune response to SARS-CoV-2, is where the repertoires were released. Beyond this particular receptor, the publication reports: How much clinical and demographic metadata was included differed by source and by participant, and the metadata was provided uncurated.

TCRbeta CDR3 regions were amplified from genomic DNA using the immunoSEQ Assay, a bias-controlled multiplex PCR. Regarding the original processing steps: The number of nucleated cells in each sample was estimated by amplification of reference gene primers within the assay. To quantify the absolute abundance of each unique TCRbeta CDR3 rearrangement, sequence reads were collapsed and filtered. For each sample, productive Simpson clonality was calculated as the square root of Simpson's diversity index across productive rearrangements. TCRdb re-hosts the immuneACCESS table, in-frame sequences only. Its copies lack some clones; in the studies checked, an unresolved V gene accounts for under half of them, and the cause for the rest is not known. For V, J and clone size, that table is used; D and trimming come from the DNA. This sample has 30,000 to 40,000 clones in its table, and roughly four fifths of those were observed once. Around 41% of the sample lies in the top ten.

CDR1 and CDR2 (SNHLY, FYNNEI) derive from the germline V gene. Relative to germline, V is missing 11 bases and J is missing 0 bases, with 4 bases of the junction outside any gene match. From the cysteine up to the phenylalanine, the CDR3 has a length of 14 residues. Only the CDR3 portion is preserved as DNA: 42 bases, with reading frame beginning at the first base. The collaborating institutions used their own protocols to collect whole blood in K2EDTA tubes. For TCRbeta analysis, collaborator samples were shipped as frozen whole blood, as isolated PBMCs, or as DNA extracted from either sample type. As for this clone: Its antigen target is currently unknown. Qualities for individual bases were not recorded, and no much larger clone is one base off.

Sequenced: peripheral blood. The TCR was taken from a man older than 75 with active or convalescent COVID-19. The sequence links TRBV2 to TRBJ2-6; the junction holds 7 bases that match TRBD1. The DNA sequence is TGTGCCGGACAGGTCAACTCTGGGGCCAACGTCCTGACTTTC. This translates into CAGQVNSGANVLTF. Beyond the CDR3, the reference TRBV2 and TRBJ2-6 genes provide the residues; the full variable domain reads: EPEVTQTPSHQVTQMGQEVILRCVPISNHLYFYWYRQILGQKVEFLVSFYNNEISEKSEIFDDQFSVERPDGSNFTLKIRSTKLEDSAMYFCAGQVNSGANVLTFGAGSRLTVL.